A single TCR beta chain is shown here with its context. Antigen specificity is unknown. TCRbeta library construction was performed incorporating unique molecular identifiers. TCRdb used MiXCR to reprocess the PCR reads, holding one entry per CDR3 protein. The data contain some 350,000 distinct CDR3 sequences, around 15% of them singletons. The source of the sample is a study of T-cell reconstitution after alpha-beta-depleted transplantation in children. Points from the study as a whole: T-cell counts and diversity at one year following transplant were attributed mainly to newly produced T cells. Surviving recipient T cells and thymic progenitors accounted for the high day-60 TCRbeta diversity observed in some patients.

This CDR3 region has 13 residues. Trimming shortened V by 2 bases and J by 4 bases, and 6 bases separated the two germline ends. Germline-derived CDR1 and CDR2 are KGHDR and SFDVKD. Specimen: PBMCs, mostly from graft donor cells, collected 360 days after TCRalphabeta/CD19-depleted stem cell transplant. The gene calls are TRBV24-1 and TRBJ2-3; D unresolved. This receptor was identified in a male patient aged 2-9 years who had a stem cell transplant for acute lymphoblastic leukemia, so the T cells may come from the graft donor. The CDR3 nucleotides read TGTGCCACCAGTGATTCGGCCCCAGATACGCAGTATTTT. Amino acid sequence: CATSDSAPDTQYF.